This T cell receptor (beta chain) was documented in a study of identical twins. Unique molecular identifiers were in the cDNA, with template-switch universal primer binding. TCRdb reprocessed the 5' RACE reads with MiXCR, giving one entry per CDR3 protein. The sample has about 1.7 million distinct CDR3 sequences, under 35% seen once. On this clonotype: The target antigen is unknown. A much larger clone lies a single base off, so this may be a read error.

Looked up from germline, CDR1 is MNHEY and CDR2 is SVGAGI. CDR3 length equals 16 residues. Regarding the study as a whole: Abundant beta clonotypes from cord blood bore fewer insertions; memory repertoires lacked this pattern.

Input material: cord blood. This receptor was obtained from a newborn girl in good health. This chain links TRBV6-5 with TRBJ2-3; 10 positions agree with TRBD2. The CDR3 DNA is TGTGCCAGCAGTTTGGGTAGCGGGAGGAGCACAGATACGCGGTATTTT. Protein sequence: CASSLGSGRSTDTRYF.